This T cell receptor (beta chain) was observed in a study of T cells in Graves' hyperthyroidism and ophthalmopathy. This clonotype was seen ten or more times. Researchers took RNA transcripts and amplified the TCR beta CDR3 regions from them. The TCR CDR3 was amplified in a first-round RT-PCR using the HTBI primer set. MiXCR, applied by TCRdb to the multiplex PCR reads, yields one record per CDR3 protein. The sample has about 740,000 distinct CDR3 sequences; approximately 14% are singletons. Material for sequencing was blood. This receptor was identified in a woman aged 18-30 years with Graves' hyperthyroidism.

The CDR3 DNA reads TGTGCCAGCAGCCAAGGGGGAACAGGGCCCCCCTCCTACGAGCAGTACTTC. It encodes CASSQGGTGPPSYEQYF. The V and J genes are TRBV4-2 and TRBJ2-7, with a tentative D call TRBD1 (6 bases). The V gene lost 1 base and the J gene lost 0 bases, with 16 bases spanning the gap. The CDR3 runs to 17 residues. CDR1 is LGHNA, CDR2 YNFKEQ, per germline.